This passage covers 9 T cell receptor beta chains from one sample sequenced in a study of blood T cell repertoires in COVID-19. Repertoires were generated with immunoSEQ multiplex PCR, while TCRdb's copy carries only in-frame clones and drops some. The sample lists about 360,000 clones, 75% to 90% occurring once. The sample consisted of peripheral blood. These TCRs come from a woman in her sixties or seventies with COVID-19, enrolled during active disease.

This sequence joins TRBV5-4 and TRBJ1-1, with 10 nucleotides matching TRBD1. The V segment lost 2 bases and the J segment 5 bases; nucleotides outside the gene matches: 3. This CDR3 is 14 amino acids long. CDR1 and CDR2 from the germline V gene are SGHNT and YYREEE (reference sequence). The CDR3 region is CASSFRDRGTEAFF. In DNA, the CDR3 is TGTGCCAGCAGCTTCAGGGACAGGGGTACTGAAGCTTTCTTT.

This chain connects TRBV7-8 to TRBJ1-4; TRBD1 aligns across 8 bases. Germline CDR1 is SGHVS and CDR2 is FQNEAQ. V shed 3 bases and J 8 bases; nucleotides not matched to a gene: 17. The CDR3 loop spans 18 amino acids. For the CDR3, the DNA is TGTGCCAGCAGCTTTAGGCCCCCGACAGGGGATAAAGGCGAAAAACTGTTTTTT. Protein product: CASSFRPPTGDKGEKLFF.

The CDR3 sequence is CASSSYGGENYNEQFF. The CDR3 DNA sequence: TGTGCCAGCAGTTCCTATGGGGGGGAAAACTACAATGAGCAGTTCTTC. The chain uses TRBV27 and TRBJ2-1; TRBD2 matches 7 bases. CDR1 and CDR2 (germline): MNHEY, SMNVEV (reference sequence). The ends lost 4 bases at V and 3 bases at J; junction bases unmatched: 9. The CDR3 loop spans 16 amino acids.

The chain carries TRBV4-1 and TRBJ1-1; 7 nucleotides align to TRBD1. Looked up from germline, CDR1 is MGHRA and CDR2 is YSYEKL. The ends lost 4 bases at V and 2 bases at J; junction bases unmatched: 4. This CDR3 spans 14 amino acids. The CDR3 DNA is TGCGCCAGCAGCCTCGGGACAGCAAACACTGAAGCTTTCTTT. Residues: CASSLGTANTEAFF.

V gene TRBV12-3 or TRBV12-4 combines with J gene TRBJ2-2; D is uncertain. The CDR3 contains 13 residues. Trimming took 5 bases from V and 5 from J, leaving 9 bases between them. The CDR3 bases are TGTGCCAGCAGTCCGTTGTTGACCGGGGAGCTGTTTTTT. Protein sequence: CASSPLLTGELFF.

This sequence joins TRBV10-3 and TRBJ2-7; 13 bases align to TRBD2. Germline V gene data show CDR1 as ENHRY and CDR2 as SYGVKD. The CDR3 loop spans 18 amino acids. Losses at the gene ends were 4 bases for V and 1 base for J; bases not matched to a gene: 10. CDR3 amino acids: CAISGLAGGSGRSYEQYF. DNA of the CDR3: TGTGCCATCAGTGGACTAGCGGGGGGCTCTGGTCGGTCCTACGAGCAGTACTTC.

In its sample, this clone was seen a few times. This chain connects TRBV4-1 to TRBJ1-6, with a possible D match to TRBD1 (6 bases). Per germline, CDR1 MGHRA and CDR2 YSYEKL. The CDR3 sequence is 16 residues long. The V end lost 0 bases, the J end lost 9 bases, and 15 bases lay between the germline ends. This CDR3 is CASSQEAFRGGSPLHF. Here the CDR3 DNA reads TGCGCCAGCAGCCAAGAGGCATTTAGGGGGGGTTCACCCCTCCACTTT.

The CDR3 reads CASSLGGQVKQYF. The CDR3 bases are TGTGCCAGCAGTTTAGGCGGACAGGTTAAGCAGTACTTC. The chain recombines TRBV6-2 or TRBV6-3 with TRBJ2-7; TRBD1 matches at 7 bases. CDR1 and CDR2 (germline): MNHEY, SVGEGT. The ends lost 4 bases at V and 8 bases at J; junction bases unmatched: 8. The CDR3 is made up of 13 amino acids.

The rearrangement joins TRBV7-2 to TRBJ1-4; D is possibly TRBD1 (5 bases). Germline V lookup: CDR1 SGHTA, CDR2 FQGNSA. The CDR3 covers 14 residues. The germline V and J ends were trimmed by 5 bases and 4 bases, with 11 bases remaining between them. The CDR3: CASSQVGGNEKLFF. The CDR3, as DNA: TGTGCCAGCAGCCAAGTGGGGGGTAATGAAAAACTGTTTTTT. Complete variable domain (other parts from reference TRBV7-2 and TRBJ1-4): GAGVSQSPSNKVTEKGKDVELRCDPISGHTALYWYRQSLGQGLEFLIYFQGNSAPDKSGLPSDRFSAERTGGSVSTLTIQRTQQEDSAVYLCASSQVGGNEKLFFGSGTQLSVL.